This T cell receptor beta chain was obtained from a study of regulatory T cells in long-lasting Graves disease (dated by TCRdb to the early 2020s). A note on the overall study: To count as having persistent Graves' disease, a patient had to have received antithyroid drug treatment for over 5 years with TSH receptor autoantibodies remaining persistently positive. A total of around 35 samples were covered by TCR sequencing, comprising about 13 persistent and around 20 newly diagnosed Graves' disease patients. Antithyroid drugs had been taken for approximately 10 years on average by persistent Graves' disease patients in the clinical cohort. Peripheral blood TCR sequencing and RNA sequencing compared persistent Graves' disease patients with newly diagnosed Graves' disease patients. The study was conducted in China and was registered as a clinical trial.

Germline trimming amounts to 3 bases on V and 6 bases on J, with 11 as the count of junction bases outside the gene matches. Via the germline V gene (reference sequence), CDR1 is MNHEY and CDR2 SMNVEV. The CDR3 starts with the cysteine, ends with the phenylalanine, and has 15 residues. The kept DNA is CDR3 alone, 45 bases in frame from the first base. The method was multiplex PCR. Sequencing was performed on an Illumina HiSeq 4000. CDR3 regions were amplified by Arm-PCR with iRepertoire HTBI primers to construct TCR beta libraries. Before sequencing, the PCR products underwent gel purification. Regarding the original processing steps: Across samples, fewer than 70 TRBV and roughly 13 TRBJ segments were identified and used for gene usage analysis of CDR3 amino acid clonotypes. COPE and FqMerger were used to merge the filtered high-quality paired reads into contigs. BLAST was used to align contigs to IMGT TRBV, TRBD and TRBJ reference genes, and CDR3 was defined according to IMGT. Highly expanded clones were defined as clonotypes with a frequency above 0.1%. Repertoire diversity was measured by Shannon entropy, and V-J evenness by the Gini coefficient. Clonotypes shared by more than one individual were considered public. TCRdb reprocessed the public reads (quality trimming at Q25 with fastp, clone calling with MiXCR) and kept in-frame beta chains. Every distinct CDR3 protein forms one entry, paired with its most common genes and DNA. The V and J calls follow TCRdb's processing rather than the paper's. A total of roughly 300,000 distinct CDR3 sequences appear in this sample, 22% of them only once. The ten top clones hold just over 55% of the sample.

The full study reports these points: The authors acknowledged the small sample size as a limitation that may reduce accuracy. The study examined only peripheral blood because the primary lesion, thyroid tissue, could not be accessed. Only the TCR beta chain was sequenced and analyzed. Persistent patients shared more public clonotypes among themselves (more than 2,500) than newly diagnosed patients did (nearly 1,000). TRBV28, TRBJ1-2 and TRBJ2-5 were preferentially used in persistent disease, while TRBV20-1 and TRBJ2-1 were favored in newly diagnosed disease. Persistent Graves' disease patients showed lower TCR Shannon entropy and fewer highly expanded clones than newly diagnosed patients, suggesting clonal expansion.

The sample's time point label is to be understood as: persistent/refractory GD, antithyroid drugs over 5 years with positive TRAb. For both TCR sequencing and RNA sequencing, RNA was extracted from PBMCs using TRIzol. Graves' disease was diagnosed according to American Thyroid Association guidelines. Patients were recruited from an endocrinology department in Xi'an, China. Each patient gave 7 to 9.5 milliliters of peripheral blood, collected in an EDTA anticoagulant tube. Ficoll Paque Plus density gradient separation was used to isolate PBMCs, and no further T cell sorting was performed. An Agilent 2100 Bioanalyzer and agarose gel were used to check RNA quality, while a NanoDrop 2000 measured RNA concentration. This clonotype was detected many times. The specificity of this receptor is unknown. The input lacks base qualities; no much larger clone sits a single base away.

This clonotype was sampled from a female donor with Graves disease. Specimen: peripheral blood mononuclear cells (PBMCs), collected when the disease was refractory, from a patient treated with antithyroid drugs. The chain is made from TRBV27 and TRBJ2-7; 7 central nucleotides agree with TRBD2. In nucleotides, the sequence is TGTGCCAGCAGTTTTTTAGGGCGGGAGAGAGGCGAGCAGTACTTC. Translated, this gives CASSFLGRERGEQYF.